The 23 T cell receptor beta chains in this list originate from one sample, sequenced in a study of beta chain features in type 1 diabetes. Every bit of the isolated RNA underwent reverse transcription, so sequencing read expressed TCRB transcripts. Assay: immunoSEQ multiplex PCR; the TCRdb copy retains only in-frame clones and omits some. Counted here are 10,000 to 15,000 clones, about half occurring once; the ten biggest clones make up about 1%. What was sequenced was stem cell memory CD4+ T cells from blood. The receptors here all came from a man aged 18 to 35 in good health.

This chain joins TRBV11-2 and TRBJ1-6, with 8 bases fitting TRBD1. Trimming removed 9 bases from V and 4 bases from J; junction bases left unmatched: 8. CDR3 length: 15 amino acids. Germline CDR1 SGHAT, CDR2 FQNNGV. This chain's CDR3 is CARLPGGQYNSPLHF. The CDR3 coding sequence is TGTGCCAGGCTCCCAGGGGGCCAGTATAATTCACCCCTCCACTTT. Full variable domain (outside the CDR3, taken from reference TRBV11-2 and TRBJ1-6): EAGVAQSPRYKIIEKRQSVAFWCNPISGHATLYWYQQILGQGPKLLIQFQNNGVVDDSQLPKDRFSAERLKGVDSTLKIQPAKLEDSAVYLCARLPGGQYNSPLHFGNGTRLTVT.

The DNA of the CDR3 is TGTGCCAGCAGCAGTTGGGCAGGGGCAATCGCAGATACGCAGTATTTT. Protein sequence: CASSSWAGAIADTQYF. The chain is built from TRBV7-9 and TRBJ2-3; a weak D match, TRBD1 (6 bases). Germline V CDR1 and CDR2: SEHNR, FQNEAQ (reference sequence). The CDR3 sequence is 16 residues long. Trimming took 5 bases from V and 4 from J, leaving 19 bases between them.

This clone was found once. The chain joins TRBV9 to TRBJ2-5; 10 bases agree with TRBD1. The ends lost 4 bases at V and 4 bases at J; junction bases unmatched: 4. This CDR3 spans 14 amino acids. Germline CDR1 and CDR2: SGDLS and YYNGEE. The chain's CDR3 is CASSPGQGGETQYF. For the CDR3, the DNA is TGTGCCAGCAGCCCCGGACAGGGGGGAGAGACCCAGTACTTC. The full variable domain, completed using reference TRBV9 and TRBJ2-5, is DSGVTQTPKHLITATGQRVTLRCSPRSGDLSVYWYQQSLDQGLQFLIQYYNGEERAKGNILERFSAQQFPDLHSELNLSSLELGDSALYFCASSPGQGGETQYFGPGTRLLVL.

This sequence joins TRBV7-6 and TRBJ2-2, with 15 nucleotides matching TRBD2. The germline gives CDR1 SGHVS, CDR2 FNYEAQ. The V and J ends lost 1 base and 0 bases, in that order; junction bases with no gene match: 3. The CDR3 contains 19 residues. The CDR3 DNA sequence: TGTGCCAGCAGCTTAGGTCGGACTAGCGGGGGGGCGAACACCGGGGAGCTGTTTTTT. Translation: CASSLGRTSGGANTGELFF.

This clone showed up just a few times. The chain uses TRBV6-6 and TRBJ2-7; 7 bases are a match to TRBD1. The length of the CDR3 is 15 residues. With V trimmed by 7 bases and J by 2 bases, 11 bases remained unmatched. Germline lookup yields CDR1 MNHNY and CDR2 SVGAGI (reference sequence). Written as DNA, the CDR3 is TGTGCCAGCACCCTAAAACAGGGGCCAACCTACGAGCAGTACTTC. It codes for CASTLKQGPTYEQYF.

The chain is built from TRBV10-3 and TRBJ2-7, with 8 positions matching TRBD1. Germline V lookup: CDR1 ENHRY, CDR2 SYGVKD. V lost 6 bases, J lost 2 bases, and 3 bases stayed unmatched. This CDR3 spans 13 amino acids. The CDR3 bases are TGTGCCATCAGAGACAGGGGTCCCTACGAGCAGTACTTC. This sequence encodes CAIRDRGPYEQYF.

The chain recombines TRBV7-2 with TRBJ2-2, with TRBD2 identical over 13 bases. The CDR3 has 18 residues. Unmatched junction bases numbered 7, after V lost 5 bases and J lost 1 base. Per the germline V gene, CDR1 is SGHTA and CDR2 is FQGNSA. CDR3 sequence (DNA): TGTGCCAGCAGCCCTGGACTAGCGGGGGCGGGGAACACCGGGGAGCTGTTTTTT. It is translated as CASSPGLAGAGNTGELFF.

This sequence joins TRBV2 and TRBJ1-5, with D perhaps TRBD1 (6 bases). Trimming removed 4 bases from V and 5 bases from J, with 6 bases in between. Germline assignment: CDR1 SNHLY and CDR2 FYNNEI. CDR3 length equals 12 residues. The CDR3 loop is CASSGTDQPQHF. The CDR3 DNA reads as TGTGCCAGCAGTGGGACAGATCAGCCCCAGCATTTT.

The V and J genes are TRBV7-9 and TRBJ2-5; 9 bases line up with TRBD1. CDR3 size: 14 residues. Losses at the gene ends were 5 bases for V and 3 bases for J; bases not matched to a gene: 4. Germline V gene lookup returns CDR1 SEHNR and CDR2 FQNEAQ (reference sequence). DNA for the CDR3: TGTGCCAGCAGCACGGACAGGGGAAAAGAGACCCAGTACTTC. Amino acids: CASSTDRGKETQYF.

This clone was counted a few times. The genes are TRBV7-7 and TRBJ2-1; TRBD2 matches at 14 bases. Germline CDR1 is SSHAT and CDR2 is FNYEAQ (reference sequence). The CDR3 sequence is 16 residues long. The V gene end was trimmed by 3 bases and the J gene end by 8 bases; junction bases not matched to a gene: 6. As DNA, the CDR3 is TGTGCCAGCAGCTTGGGACTAGCGGGGGCAGGGGATGAGCAGTTCTTC. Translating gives CASSLGLAGAGDEQFF.

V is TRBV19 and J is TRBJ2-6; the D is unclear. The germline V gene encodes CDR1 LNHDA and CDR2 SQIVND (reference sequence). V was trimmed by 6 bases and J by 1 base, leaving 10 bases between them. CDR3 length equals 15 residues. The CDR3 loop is CASSPPGSGANVLTF. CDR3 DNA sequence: TGTGCCAGTAGCCCGCCCGGTTCTGGGGCCAACGTCCTGACTTTC.

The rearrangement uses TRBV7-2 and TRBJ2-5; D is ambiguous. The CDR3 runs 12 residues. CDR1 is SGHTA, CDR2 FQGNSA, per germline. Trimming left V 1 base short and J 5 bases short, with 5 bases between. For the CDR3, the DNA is TGTGCCAGCAGCTTAGATCAGGAGACCCAGTACTTC. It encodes CASSLDQETQYF.

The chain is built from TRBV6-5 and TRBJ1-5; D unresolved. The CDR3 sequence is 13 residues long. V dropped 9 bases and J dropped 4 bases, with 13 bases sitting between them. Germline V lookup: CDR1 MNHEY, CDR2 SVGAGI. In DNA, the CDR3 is TGTGCCAGTACCCCGGGCGGGAATCAGCCCCAGCATTTT. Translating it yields CASTPGGNQPQHF.

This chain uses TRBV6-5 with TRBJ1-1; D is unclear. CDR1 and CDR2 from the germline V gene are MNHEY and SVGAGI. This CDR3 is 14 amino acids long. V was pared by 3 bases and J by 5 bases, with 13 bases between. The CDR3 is CASSYGGSRTEAFF. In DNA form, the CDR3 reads TGTGCCAGCAGTTATGGAGGGTCGCGAACTGAAGCTTTCTTT.

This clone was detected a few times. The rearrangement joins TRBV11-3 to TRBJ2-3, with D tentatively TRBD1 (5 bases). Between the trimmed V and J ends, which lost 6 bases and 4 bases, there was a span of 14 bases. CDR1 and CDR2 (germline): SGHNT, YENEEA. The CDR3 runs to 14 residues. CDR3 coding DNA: TGTGCCAGCAGTCCCCTAAGGGGATCAGATACGCAGTATTTT. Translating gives CASSPLRGSDTQYF. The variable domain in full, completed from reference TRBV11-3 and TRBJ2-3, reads EAGVVQSPRYKIIEKKQPVAFWCNPISGHNTLYWYLQNLGQGPELLIRYENEEAVDDSQLPKDRFSAERLKGVDSTLKIQPAELGDSAVYLCASSPLRGSDTQYFGPGTRLTVL.

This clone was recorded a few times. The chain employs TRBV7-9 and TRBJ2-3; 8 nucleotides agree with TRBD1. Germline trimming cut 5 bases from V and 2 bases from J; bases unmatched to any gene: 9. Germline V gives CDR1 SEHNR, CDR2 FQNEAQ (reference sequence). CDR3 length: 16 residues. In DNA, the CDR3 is TGTGCCAGCAGCCTACGTGGACAGGGCGTCACAGATACGCAGTATTTT. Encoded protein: CASSLRGQGVTDTQYF.

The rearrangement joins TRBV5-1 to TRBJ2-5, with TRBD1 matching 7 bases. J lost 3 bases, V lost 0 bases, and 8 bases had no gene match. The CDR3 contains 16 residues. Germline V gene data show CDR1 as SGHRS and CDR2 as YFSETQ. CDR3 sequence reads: CASSLAGQATKETQYF. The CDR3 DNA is TGCGCCAGCAGCTTGGCTGGACAGGCCACCAAAGAGACCCAGTACTTC.

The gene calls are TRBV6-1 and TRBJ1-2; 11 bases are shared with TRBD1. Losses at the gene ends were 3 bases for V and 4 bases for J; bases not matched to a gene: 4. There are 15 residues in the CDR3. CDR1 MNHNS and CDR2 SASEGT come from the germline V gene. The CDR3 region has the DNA TGTGCCAGCAGTGATGCCGGACAGGGGGCCTATGGCTACACCTTC. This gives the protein CASSDAGQGAYGYTF.

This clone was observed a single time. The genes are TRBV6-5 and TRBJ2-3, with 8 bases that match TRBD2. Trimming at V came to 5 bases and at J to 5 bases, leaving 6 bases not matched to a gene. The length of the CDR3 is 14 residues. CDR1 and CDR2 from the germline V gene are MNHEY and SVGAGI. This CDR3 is CASSPPTSVDTQYF. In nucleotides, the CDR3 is TGTGCCAGCAGTCCCCCGACTAGCGTAGATACGCAGTATTTT.

This CDR3 is CAWSVKAANTIYF. CDR3 DNA sequence: TGTGCCTGGAGTGTTAAAGCTGCAAACACCATATATTTT. The gene calls are TRBV30 and TRBJ1-3, with D hard to call. This CDR3 spans 13 amino acids. Germline CDR1 reads GTSNPN; CDR2 reads SVGIG (reference sequence). Between the trimmed V and J ends, which lost 0 bases and 6 bases, there was a span of 9 bases.

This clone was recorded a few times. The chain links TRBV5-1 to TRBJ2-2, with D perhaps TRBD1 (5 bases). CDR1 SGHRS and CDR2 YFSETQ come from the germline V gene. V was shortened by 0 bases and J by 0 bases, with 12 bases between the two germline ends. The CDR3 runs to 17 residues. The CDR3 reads CASSLAGVGANTGELFF. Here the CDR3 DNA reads TGCGCCAGCAGCTTGGCCGGAGTAGGGGCGAACACCGGGGAGCTGTTTTTT.

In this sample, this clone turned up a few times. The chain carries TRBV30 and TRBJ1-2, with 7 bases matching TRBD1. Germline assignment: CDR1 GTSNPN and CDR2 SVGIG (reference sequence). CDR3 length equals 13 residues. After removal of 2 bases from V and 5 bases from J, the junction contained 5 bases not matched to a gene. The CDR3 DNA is TGTGCCTGGAGTCATGACAGGGTTTATGGCTACACCTTC. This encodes CAWSHDRVYGYTF. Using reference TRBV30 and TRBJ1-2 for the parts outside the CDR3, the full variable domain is SQTIHQWPATLVQPVGSPLSLECTVEGTSNPNLYWYRQAAGRGLQLLFYSVGIGQISSEVPQNLSASRPQDRQFILSSKKLLLSDSGFYLCAWSHDRVYGYTFGSGTRLTVV.

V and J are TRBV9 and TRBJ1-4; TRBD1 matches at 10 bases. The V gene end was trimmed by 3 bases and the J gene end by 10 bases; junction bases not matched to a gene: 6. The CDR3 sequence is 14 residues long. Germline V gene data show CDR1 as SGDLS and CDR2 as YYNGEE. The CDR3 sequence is CASSALDRGGKLFF. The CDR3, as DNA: TGTGCCAGCAGCGCCCTGGACAGGGGGGGAAAACTGTTTTTT.